This TCR beta chain was identified during a study of CD8 T cells in Susac syndrome. As for this clonotype: Its antigen is not known.

Reverse transcription of about 0.45 to 1 ug RNA used random hexamers. Coverage of TCR beta CDR3 amplification by immunoSEQ multiplex PCR extended to 54 Vbeta and 13 Jbeta. MiXCR, applied by TCRdb to the immunoSEQ multiplex PCR reads, yields one record per CDR3 protein. The profile shows roughly 150,000 distinct CDR3 sequences, just under 97% of them singletons. Negative isolation was applied to CD8+ and CD4+ T cells, and FACS enrichment was applied to TEMRA cells. Germline lookup yields CDR1 DFQATT and CDR2 SNEGSKA (reference sequence). The J segment lost 4 bases and the V segment lost 6 bases, leaving 10 bases of the junction unmatched. This CDR3 spans 15 amino acids. Findings of the study overall: The authors acknowledged that the study's TCR sequencing and HLA analysis involved relatively few individuals.

Sequencing was carried out using CD8+ T cells from PBMCs. This rearrangement joins TRBV20-1 to TRBJ1-1; TRBD1 aligns across 11 bases. This TCR derives from a human donor with multiple sclerosis. This CDR3 is CSALDRGLWGTEAFF. The DNA for the CDR3 is TGCAGTGCCCTGGACAGGGGGCTGTGGGGCACTGAAGCTTTCTTT.